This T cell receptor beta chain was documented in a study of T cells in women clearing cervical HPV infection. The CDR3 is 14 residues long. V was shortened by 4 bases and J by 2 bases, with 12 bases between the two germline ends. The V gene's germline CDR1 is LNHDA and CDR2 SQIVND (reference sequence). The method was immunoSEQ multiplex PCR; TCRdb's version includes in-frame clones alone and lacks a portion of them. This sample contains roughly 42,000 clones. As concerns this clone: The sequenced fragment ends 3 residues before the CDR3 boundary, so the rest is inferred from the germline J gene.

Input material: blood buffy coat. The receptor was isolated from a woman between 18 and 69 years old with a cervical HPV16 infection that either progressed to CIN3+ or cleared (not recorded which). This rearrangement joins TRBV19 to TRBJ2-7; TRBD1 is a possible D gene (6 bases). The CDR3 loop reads CASSRTASAYEQYF. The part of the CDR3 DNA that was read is TGTGCCAGTAGTAGGACAGCAAGCGCCTACGAG. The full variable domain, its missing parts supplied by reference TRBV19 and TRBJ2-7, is DGGITQSPKYLFRKEGQNVTLSCEQNLNHDAMYWYRQDPGQGLRLIYYSQIVNDFQKGDIAEGYSVSREKKESFPLTVTSAQKNPTAFYLCASSRTASAYEQYFGPGTRLTVT.